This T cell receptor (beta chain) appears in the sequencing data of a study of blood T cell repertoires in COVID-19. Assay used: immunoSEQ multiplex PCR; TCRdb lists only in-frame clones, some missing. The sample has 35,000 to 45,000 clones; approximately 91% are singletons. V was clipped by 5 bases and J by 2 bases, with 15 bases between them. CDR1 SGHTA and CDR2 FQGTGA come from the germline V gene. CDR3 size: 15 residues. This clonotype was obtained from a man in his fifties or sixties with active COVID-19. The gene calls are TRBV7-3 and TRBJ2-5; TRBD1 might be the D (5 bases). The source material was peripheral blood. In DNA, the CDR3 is TGTGCCAGCAGCCAAGGACGGGCAGGGCAAGAGACCCAGTACTTC. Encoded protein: CASSQGRAGQETQYF.